Each of the 14 T cell receptor beta chains below was sequenced from the same sample in a study of OX40 agonist ivuxolimab in advanced cancers. Generated by immunoSEQ multiplex PCR, the TCRdb table keeps only in-frame clones and is missing some. Of 30,000 to 45,000 clones in the sample, roughly 82% were seen once. This specimen was CD4+ or CD8+ T cells sorted from blood, taken in a trial of the OX40 agonist ivuxolimab. All receptors derive from an adult with an advanced solid tumor such as melanoma, head and neck, liver or kidney cancer.

This chain connects TRBV5-1 to TRBJ2-2; D is possibly TRBD1 (5 bases). The CDR3 covers 14 residues. The ends were cut back, 4 bases at V and 4 bases at J, with 11 bases in the middle. Germline assignment: CDR1 SGHRS and CDR2 YFSETQ. The CDR3, as DNA: TGCGCCAGCAGCCAGGGAACCGCCACCGGGGAGCTGTTTTTT. It specifies CASSQGTATGELFF.

The CDR3 DNA sequence: TGTGCCAGCAGCTTCCGGGACAGAGATAACTATGGCTACACCTTC. It is translated as CASSFRDRDNYGYTF. V gene TRBV5-6 combines with J gene TRBJ1-2; 7 nucleotides match TRBD1. The CDR3 has 15 residues. Losses at the gene ends were 2 bases for V and 1 base for J; bases not matched to a gene: 5. CDR1 SGHDT and CDR2 YYEEEE come from the germline V gene.

This chain connects TRBV5-1 to TRBJ1-1, with D perhaps TRBD1 (5 bases). Germline CDR1 reads SGHRS; CDR2 reads YFSETQ. Trimming removed 0 bases from V and 5 bases from J, with 11 bases in between. This CDR3 contains 14 residues. The CDR3 bases are TGCGCCAGCAGCTTGGCGGCAGGGAATACTGAAGCTTTCTTT. This sequence encodes CASSLAAGNTEAFF.

The chain combines TRBV7-9 with TRBJ2-7; weak D call: TRBD1 (5 bases). V lost 5 bases and J lost 3, with 17 bases in between. The germline V gene encodes CDR1 SEHNR and CDR2 FQNEAQ (reference sequence). The CDR3 totals 15 residues. CDR3 in amino acids: CASSPMLTGGYEQYF. Written as DNA, the CDR3 is TGTGCCAGCAGCCCCATGCTTACAGGTGGCTACGAGCAGTACTTC. Together with reference TRBV7-9 and TRBJ2-7, the CDR3 gives the full variable domain: DTGVSQNPRHKITKRGQNVTFRCDPISEHNRLYWYRQTLGQGPEFLTYFQNEAQLEKSRLLSDRFSAERPKGSFSTLEIQRTEQGDSAMYLCASSPMLTGGYEQYFGPGTRLTVT.

J is TRBJ2-5 and V is TRBV19; 7 nucleotides line up with TRBD2. This CDR3 has 13 residues. Per germline, CDR1 LNHDA and CDR2 SQIVND (reference sequence). With 3 bases clipped from V and 4 bases from J, the junction kept 2 bases outside the gene matches. The CDR3 spells CASSIRTRETQYF. CDR3 sequence (DNA): TGTGCCAGTAGTATCCGGACTAGAGAGACCCAGTACTTC.

V gene TRBV4-3 combines with J gene TRBJ2-2; weak D call: TRBD2 (6 bases). Trimming took off 4 bases at V and 1 base at J, with 13 bases between the two ends. Germline values: CDR1 LGHNA, CDR2 YSLEER. The CDR3 spans 16 residues. CDR3 sequence reads: CASSPTGRGNTGELFF. CDR3 sequence (DNA): TGCGCCAGCAGCCCCACCGGGCGGGGGAACACCGGGGAGCTGTTTTTT.

The CDR3 spells CASSVVQGRPYNEQFF. The CDR3 bases are TGTGCCAGCAGCGTAGTCCAGGGTAGGCCCTACAATGAGCAGTTCTTC. The V gene is TRBV9, the J gene TRBJ2-1; D might be TRBD1 (5 bases). CDR3 size: 16 residues. V shed 0 bases and J shed 2 bases, with 12 bases lying between them. Germline V gene lookup returns CDR1 SGDLS and CDR2 YYNGEE.

The genes are TRBV15 and TRBJ2-7; 9 nucleotides align to TRBD2. This CDR3 contains 19 residues. After removal of 5 bases from V and 2 bases from J, the junction contained 19 bases not matched to a gene. Germline CDR1 is LNHNV and CDR2 is YYDKDF (reference sequence). The CDR3 nucleotides read TGTGCCACCAGCTCTCTCTGGGCTAGCGGGGATCGGGTCACCTACGAGCAGTACTTC. This sequence encodes CATSSLWASGDRVTYEQYF. Full variable domain (missing parts from reference TRBV15 and TRBJ2-7): DAMVIQNPRYQVTQFGKPVTLSCSQTLNHNVMYWYQQKSSQAPKLLFHYYDKDFNNEADTPDNFQSRRPNTSFCFLDIRSPGLGDTAMYLCATSSLWASGDRVTYEQYFGPGTRLTVT.

The rearrangement uses TRBV6-5 and TRBJ2-7; D is unresolved. CDR1 and CDR2 (germline): MNHEY, SVGAGI. Trimming took off 4 bases at V and 5 bases at J, with 15 bases between the two ends. The CDR3 totals 14 residues. The CDR3: CASSLQDSVDEQYF. In nucleotides, the CDR3 is TGTGCCAGCAGTTTACAAGATTCGGTCGACGAGCAGTACTTC.

Only a few counts were recorded for this clone. V is TRBV7-9 and J is TRBJ1-1; D is uncertain. This CDR3 has 13 residues. With 5 bases removed from V and 5 bases from J, the gap between germline ends came to 12 bases. CDR1 is SEHNR, CDR2 FQNEAQ, per germline (reference sequence). As DNA, the CDR3 is TGTGCCAGCAGCCTCAACGGGAGGACTGAAGCTTTCTTT. Residues: CASSLNGRTEAFF.

As to this clone: Different DNA sequences within this sample yield the same CDR3. The chain carries TRBV2 and TRBJ1-5; no clear D gene. This CDR3 spans 16 amino acids. From germline, CDR1 is SNHLY and CDR2 FYNNEI. V was trimmed by 3 bases and J by 1 base, leaving 13 bases between them. This chain's CDR3 is CASSEYPYGSNQPQHF. Written as DNA, the CDR3 is TGTGCCAGCAGTGAGTACCCATACGGCAGCAATCAGCCCCAGCATTTT.

The chain carries TRBV7-2 and TRBJ1-3; D uncertain. With 1 base removed from V and 0 bases from J, the gap between germline ends came to 10 bases. This CDR3 region has 16 residues. Germline CDR1 SGHTA, CDR2 FQGNSA. The DNA for the CDR3 is TGTGCCAGCAGCTTAGTACAGCGGCTCTCTGGAAACACCATATATTTT. Translating gives CASSLVQRLSGNTIYF.

The V call is TRBV19, the J call TRBJ2-5; TRBD1 agrees at 7 bases. The end of the DNA aligns better with TRBJ2-7, so the J call may be wrong. Germline V gene data show CDR1 as LNHDA and CDR2 as SQIVND (reference sequence). The CDR3 consists of 11 residues. Here the CDR3 DNA reads TGTGCCACCAAGGGGGCGTACGAGCAGTACTTC. Residues: CATKGAYEQYF.

This clone is deemed medium-sized. V gene TRBV10-1 combines with J gene TRBJ1-1; 9 nucleotides line up with TRBD1. Germline assignment: CDR1 WNHNN and CDR2 SYGVQD (reference sequence). This CDR3 is built from 12 residues. V shed 5 bases, J shed 11 bases, and the junction held 6 bases outside the gene matches. DNA for the CDR3: TGCGCCAGCAGTTCCCGACAGGGGGTGGCTTTCTTT. Protein product: CASSSRQGVAFF.